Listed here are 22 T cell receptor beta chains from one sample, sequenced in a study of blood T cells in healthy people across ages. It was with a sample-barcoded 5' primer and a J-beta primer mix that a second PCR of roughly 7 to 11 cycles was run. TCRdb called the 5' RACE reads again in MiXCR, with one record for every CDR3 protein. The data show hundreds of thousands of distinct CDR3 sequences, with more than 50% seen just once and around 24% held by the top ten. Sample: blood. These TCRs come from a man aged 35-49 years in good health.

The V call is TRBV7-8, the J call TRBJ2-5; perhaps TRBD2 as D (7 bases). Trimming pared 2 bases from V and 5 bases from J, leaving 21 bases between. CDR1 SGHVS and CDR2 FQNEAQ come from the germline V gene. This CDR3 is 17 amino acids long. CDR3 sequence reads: CASSLRFGGGPEETQYF. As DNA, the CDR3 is TGTGCCAGCAGCTTACGTTTTGGGGGGGGGCCAGAGGAGACCCAGTACTTC.

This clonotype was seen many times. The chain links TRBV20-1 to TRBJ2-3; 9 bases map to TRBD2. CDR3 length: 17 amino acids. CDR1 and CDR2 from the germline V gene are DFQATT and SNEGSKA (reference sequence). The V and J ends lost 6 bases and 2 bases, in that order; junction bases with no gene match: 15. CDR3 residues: CSAIEAGGSPVTDTQYF. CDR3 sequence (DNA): TGCAGTGCCATCGAAGCGGGAGGCTCCCCGGTCACAGATACGCAGTATTTT.

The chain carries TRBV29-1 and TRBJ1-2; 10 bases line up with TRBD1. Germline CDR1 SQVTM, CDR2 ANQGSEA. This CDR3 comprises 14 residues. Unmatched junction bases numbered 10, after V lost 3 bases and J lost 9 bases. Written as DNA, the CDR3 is TGCAGCGTTGAGGTGACAGGGGGCATCGGCTGCTACACCTTC. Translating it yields CSVEVTGGIGCYTF.

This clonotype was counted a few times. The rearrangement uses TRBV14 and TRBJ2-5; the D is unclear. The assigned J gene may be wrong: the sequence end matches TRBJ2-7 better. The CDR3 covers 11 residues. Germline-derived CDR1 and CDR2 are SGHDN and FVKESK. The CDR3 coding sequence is TGTGCCAGCAGCCGGGCTAGCGAGCAGTACTTC. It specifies CASSRASEQYF.

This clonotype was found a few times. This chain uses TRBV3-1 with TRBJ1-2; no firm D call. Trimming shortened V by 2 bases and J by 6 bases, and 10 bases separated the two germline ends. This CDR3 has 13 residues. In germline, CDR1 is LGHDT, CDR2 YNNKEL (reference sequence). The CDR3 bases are TGTGCCAGCAGCCAACCCTGGTTGGATGGCTACACCTTC. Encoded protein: CASSQPWLDGYTF.

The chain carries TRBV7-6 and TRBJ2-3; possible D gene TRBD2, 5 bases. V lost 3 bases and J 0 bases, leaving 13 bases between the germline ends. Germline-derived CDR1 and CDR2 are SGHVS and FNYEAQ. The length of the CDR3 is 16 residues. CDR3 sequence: CASSLPGTSSTDTQYF. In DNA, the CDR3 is TGTGCCAGCAGCTTGCCGGGAACTTCAAGCACAGATACGCAGTATTTT.

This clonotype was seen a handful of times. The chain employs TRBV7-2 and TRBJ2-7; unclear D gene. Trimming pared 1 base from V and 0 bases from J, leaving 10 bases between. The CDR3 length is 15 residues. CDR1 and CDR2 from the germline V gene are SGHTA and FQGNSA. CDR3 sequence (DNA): TGTGCCAGCAGCTTAGTGGTCGGAAGCTCCTACGAGCAGTACTTC. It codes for CASSLVVGSSYEQYF.

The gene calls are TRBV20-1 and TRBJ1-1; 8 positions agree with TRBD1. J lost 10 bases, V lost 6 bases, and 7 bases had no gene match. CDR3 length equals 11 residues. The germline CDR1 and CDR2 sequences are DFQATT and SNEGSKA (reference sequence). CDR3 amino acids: CSATLDRVAFF. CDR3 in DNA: TGCAGTGCCACCCTGGACAGGGTAGCTTTCTTT.

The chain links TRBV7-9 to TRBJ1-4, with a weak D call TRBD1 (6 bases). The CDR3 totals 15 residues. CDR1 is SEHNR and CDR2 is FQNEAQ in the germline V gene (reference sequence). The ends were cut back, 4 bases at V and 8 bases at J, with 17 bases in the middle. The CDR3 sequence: CASSYRGTGIEKLFF. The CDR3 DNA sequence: TGTGCCAGCAGCTATAGGGGGACCGGAATAGAAAAACTGTTTTTT.

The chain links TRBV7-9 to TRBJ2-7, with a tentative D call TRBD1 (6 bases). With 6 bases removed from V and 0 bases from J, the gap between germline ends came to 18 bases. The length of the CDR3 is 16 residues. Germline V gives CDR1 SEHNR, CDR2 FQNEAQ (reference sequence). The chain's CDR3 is CASRPGTPTFSYEQYF. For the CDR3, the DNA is TGTGCCAGCAGACCAGGGACACCCACCTTCTCCTACGAGCAGTACTTC.

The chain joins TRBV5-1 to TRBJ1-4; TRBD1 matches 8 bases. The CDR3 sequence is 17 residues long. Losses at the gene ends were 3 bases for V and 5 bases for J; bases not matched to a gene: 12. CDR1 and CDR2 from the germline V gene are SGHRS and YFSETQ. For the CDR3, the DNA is TGCGCCAGCAGCTCAACGCTTAACAGGGGGGGAAATGAAAAACTGTTTTTT. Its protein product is CASSSTLNRGGNEKLFF.

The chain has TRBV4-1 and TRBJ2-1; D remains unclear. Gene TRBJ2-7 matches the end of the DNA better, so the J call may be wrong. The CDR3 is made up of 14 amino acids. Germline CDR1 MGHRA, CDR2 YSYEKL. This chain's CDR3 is CASSQDLVYNEQYF. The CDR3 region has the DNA TGCGCCAGCAGCCAAGATCTCGTCTACAATGAGCAGTACTTC.

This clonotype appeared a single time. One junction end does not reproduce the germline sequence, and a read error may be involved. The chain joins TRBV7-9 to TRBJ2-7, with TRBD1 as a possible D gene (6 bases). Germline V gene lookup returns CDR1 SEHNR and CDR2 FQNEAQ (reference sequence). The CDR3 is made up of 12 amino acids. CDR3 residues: CASSSTGYGQYF. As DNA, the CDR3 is TGTGCCAGCAGCTCGACAGGCTACGGGCAGTACTTC. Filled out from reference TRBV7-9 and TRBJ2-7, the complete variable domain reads DTGVSQNPRHKITKRGQNVTFRCDPISEHNRLYWYRQTLGQGPEFLTYFQNEAQLEKSRLLSDRFSAERPKGSFSTLEIQRTEQGDSAMYLCASSSTGYGQYFGPGTRLTVT.

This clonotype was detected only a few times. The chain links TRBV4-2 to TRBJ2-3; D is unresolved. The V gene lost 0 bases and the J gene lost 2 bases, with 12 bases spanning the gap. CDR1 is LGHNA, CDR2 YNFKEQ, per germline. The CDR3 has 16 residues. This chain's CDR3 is CASSQDRATNTDTQYF. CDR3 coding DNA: TGTGCCAGCAGCCAAGATCGGGCTACCAACACAGATACGCAGTATTTT.

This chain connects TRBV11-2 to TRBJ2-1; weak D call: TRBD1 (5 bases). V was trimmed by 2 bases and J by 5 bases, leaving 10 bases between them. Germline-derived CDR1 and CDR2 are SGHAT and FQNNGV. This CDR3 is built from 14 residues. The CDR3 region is CASSLISQDNEQFF. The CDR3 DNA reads TGTGCCAGCAGCTTAATATCACAGGACAATGAGCAGTTCTTC.

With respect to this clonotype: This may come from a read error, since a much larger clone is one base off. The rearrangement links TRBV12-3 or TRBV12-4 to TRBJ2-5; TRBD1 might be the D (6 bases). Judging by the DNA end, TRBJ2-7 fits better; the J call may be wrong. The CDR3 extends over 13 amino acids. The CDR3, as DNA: TGTACCAGCAGTTTATTTCCACAGGGCGAGCAGTACTTC. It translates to CTSSLFPQGEQYF.

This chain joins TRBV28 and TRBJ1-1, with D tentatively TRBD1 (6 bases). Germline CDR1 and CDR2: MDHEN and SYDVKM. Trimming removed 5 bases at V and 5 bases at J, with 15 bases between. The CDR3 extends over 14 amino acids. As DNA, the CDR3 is TGTGCCAGCAGTGCGGGGGGCGCGAGGACTGAAGCTTTCTTT. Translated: CASSAGGARTEAFF. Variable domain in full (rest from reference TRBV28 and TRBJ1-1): DVKVTQSSRYLVKRTGEKVFLECVQDMDHENMFWYRQDPGLGLRLIYFSYDVKMKEKGDIPEGYSVSREKKERFSLILESASTNQTSMYLCASSAGGARTEAFFGQGTRLTVV.

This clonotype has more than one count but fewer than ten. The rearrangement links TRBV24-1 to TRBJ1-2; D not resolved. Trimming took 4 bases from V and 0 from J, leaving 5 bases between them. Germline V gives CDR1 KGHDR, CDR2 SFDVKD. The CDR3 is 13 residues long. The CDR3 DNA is TGTGCCACCAGTGACGCAGCTAACTATGGCTACACCTTC. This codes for CATSDAANYGYTF.

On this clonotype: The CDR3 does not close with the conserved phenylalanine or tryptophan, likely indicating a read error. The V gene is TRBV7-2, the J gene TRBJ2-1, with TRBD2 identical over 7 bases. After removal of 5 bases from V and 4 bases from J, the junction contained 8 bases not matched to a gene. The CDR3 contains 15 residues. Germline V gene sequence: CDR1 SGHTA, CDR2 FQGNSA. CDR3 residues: CASSMAGTTYNEQFS. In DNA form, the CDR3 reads TGTGCCAGCAGCATGGCCGGGACTACGTACAATGAGCAGTTCTCC.

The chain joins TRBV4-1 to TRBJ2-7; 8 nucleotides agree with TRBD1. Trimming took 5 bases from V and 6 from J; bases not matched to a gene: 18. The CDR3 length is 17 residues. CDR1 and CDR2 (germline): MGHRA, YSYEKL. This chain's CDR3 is CASSFRLGGAGGAEQYF. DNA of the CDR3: TGCGCCAGCAGCTTCCGACTGGGCGGCGCAGGGGGCGCCGAGCAGTACTTC.

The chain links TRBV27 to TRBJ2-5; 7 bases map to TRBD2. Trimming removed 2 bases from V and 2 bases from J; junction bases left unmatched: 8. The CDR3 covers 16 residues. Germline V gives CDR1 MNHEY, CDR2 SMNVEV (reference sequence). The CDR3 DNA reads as TGTGCCAGCAGTTTAAGAAGGGGAGGGCAGCAAGAGACCCAGTACTTC. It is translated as CASSLRRGGQQETQYF.

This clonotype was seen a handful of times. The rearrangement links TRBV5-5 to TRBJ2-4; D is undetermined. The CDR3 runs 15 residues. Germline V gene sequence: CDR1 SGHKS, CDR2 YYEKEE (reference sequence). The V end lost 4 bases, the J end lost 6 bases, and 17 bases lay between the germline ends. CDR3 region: CASSTLQLLGNIQYF. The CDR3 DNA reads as TGTGCCAGCAGCACCCTCCAGCTGCTTGGAAACATTCAGTACTTC.